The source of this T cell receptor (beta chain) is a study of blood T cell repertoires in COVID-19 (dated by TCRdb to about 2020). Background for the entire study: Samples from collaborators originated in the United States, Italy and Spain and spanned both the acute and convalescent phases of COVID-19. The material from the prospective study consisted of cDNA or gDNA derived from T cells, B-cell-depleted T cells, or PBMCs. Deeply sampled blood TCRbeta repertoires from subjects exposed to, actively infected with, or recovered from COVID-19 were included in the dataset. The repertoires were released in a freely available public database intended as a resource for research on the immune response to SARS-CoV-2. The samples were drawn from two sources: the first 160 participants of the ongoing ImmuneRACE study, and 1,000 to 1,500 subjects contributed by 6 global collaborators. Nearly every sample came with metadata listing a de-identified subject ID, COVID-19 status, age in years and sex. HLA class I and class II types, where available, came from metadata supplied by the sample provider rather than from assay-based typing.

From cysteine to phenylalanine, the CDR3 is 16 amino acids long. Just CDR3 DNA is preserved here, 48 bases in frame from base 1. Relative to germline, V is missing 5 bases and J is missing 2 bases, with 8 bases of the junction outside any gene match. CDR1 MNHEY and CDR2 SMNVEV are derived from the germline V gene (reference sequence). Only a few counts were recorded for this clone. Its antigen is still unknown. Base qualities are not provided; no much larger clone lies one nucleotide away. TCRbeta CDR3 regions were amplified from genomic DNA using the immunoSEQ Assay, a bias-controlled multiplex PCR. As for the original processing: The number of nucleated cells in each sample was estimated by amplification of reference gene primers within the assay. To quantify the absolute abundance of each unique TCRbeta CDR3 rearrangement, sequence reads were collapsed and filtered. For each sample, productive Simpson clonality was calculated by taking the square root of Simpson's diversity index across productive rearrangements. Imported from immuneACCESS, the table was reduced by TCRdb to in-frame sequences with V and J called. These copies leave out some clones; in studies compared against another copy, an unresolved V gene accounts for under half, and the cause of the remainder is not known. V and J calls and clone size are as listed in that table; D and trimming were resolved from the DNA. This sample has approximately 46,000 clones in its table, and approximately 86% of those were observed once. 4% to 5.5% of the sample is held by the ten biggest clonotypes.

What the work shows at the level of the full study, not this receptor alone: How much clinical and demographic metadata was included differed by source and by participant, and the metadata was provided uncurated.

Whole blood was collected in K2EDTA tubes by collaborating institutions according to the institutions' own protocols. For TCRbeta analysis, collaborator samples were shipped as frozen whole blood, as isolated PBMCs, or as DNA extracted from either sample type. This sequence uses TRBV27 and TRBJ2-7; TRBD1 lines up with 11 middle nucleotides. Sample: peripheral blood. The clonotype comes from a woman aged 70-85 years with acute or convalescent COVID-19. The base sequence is TGTGCCAGCAGTCCCATGGACAGGGGGCGTCCCTACGAGCAGTACTTC. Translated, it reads CASSPMDRGRPYEQYF.